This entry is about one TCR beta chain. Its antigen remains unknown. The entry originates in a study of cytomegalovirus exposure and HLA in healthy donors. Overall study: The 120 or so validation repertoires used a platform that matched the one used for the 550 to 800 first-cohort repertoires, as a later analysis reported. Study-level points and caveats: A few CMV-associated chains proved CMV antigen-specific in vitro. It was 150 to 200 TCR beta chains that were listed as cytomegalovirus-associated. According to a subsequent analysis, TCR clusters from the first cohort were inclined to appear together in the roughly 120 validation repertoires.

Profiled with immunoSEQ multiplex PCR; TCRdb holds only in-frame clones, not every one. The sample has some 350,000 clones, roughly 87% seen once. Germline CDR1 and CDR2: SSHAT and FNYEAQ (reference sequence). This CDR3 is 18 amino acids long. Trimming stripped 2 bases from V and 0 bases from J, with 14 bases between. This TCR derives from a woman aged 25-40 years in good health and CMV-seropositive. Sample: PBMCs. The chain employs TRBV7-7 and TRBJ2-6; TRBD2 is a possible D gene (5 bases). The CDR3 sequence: CASSLSAGPDSGANVLTF. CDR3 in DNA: TGTGCCAGCAGCTTAAGTGCGGGCCCAGACTCTGGGGCCAACGTCCTGACTTTC.